A selection of T cell receptor beta chains follows, all from one sample in a study of blood T cell repertoires in COVID-19. Some clones are missing from TCRdb's copy, which holds only in-frame ones; the method was immunoSEQ multiplex PCR. The data hold roughly 250,000 clones, with roughly 89% observed a single time. Sequenced material: peripheral blood. These receptors were taken from a woman aged 40 to 50 who had recovered from COVID-19. Both conserved end residues are part of each CDR3. D genes are given only for firm matches. Size tells how often a clone was seen (once, few, many) or the class of an expanded clone, and some rows leave it out.

>TRBV3-1/TRBV3-2|TRBD2|TRBJ2-1|-
TGTGCCAGCACCTCGGCGGGGGGCTACAATGAGCAGTTCTTC
CASTSAGGYNEQFF
>TRBV27|-|TRBJ2-7|-
TGTGCCAGCAGTTTAATTCTGGACGCGGGGAGCTCCTACGAGCAGTACTTC
CASSLILDAGSSYEQYF
>TRBV18|-|TRBJ1-1|-
TGTGCCAGCTCAACGAACAGGGTTACTGAAGCTTTCTTT
CASSTNRVTEAFF
>TRBV4-1|-|TRBJ2-7|-
TGCGCCAGCAGCTGGAACGGGTACGAGCAGTACTTC
CASSWNGYEQYF
>TRBV30|-|TRBJ1-2|-
TGTGCCTGGAGTGGAGGATATGGCTACACCTTC
CAWSGGYGYTF
>TRBV5-1|TRBD1|TRBJ2-5|-
TGCGCCAGCAGCGACGGGACAGGAGACCAAGAGACCCAGTACTTC
CASSDGTGDQETQYF
>TRBV3-1/TRBV3-2|TRBD1|TRBJ1-1|-
TGTGCCAGCAGGCCACAGGGGGCGAACACTGAAGCTTTCTTT
CASRPQGANTEAFF
>TRBV28|-|TRBJ2-7|-
TGTGCCAGCAGTTTAAGGCGGCGGGGACCCTACGAGCAGTACTTC
CASSLRRRGPYEQYF
>TRBV10-3|TRBD2|TRBJ2-3|-
TGTGCCATCAATCGGGGGGGCATGGGACCAGATACGCAGTATTTT
CAINRGGMGPDTQYF
>TRBV7-9|-|TRBJ1-6|-
TGTGCCAGCCCGACCTCCCCGGGTAACAATAATTCACCCCTCCACTTT
CASPTSPGNNNSPLHF
>TRBV6-5|TRBD2|TRBJ2-7|-
TGTGCCAGCAGTTCTTTAGCGGGGGGGCCGGTCGAGCAGTACTTC
CASSSLAGGPVEQYF
>TRBV6-5|TRBD2|TRBJ2-1|-
TGTGCCAGCAGTTTTAGCGGGGGGGCACGGCAGTTCTTC
CASSFSGGARQFF
>TRBV21-1|-|TRBJ2-5|-
TGTGCCAGCAGCAAAGAGGGGACAGGAGAGACCCAGTACTTC
CASSKEGTGETQYF
>TRBV19|TRBD1|TRBJ1-5|-
TGTGCCAGTAGTATTATCTCGGGACAGGGGCGAGAGCCCCAGCATTTT
CASSIISGQGREPQHF
>TRBV19|TRBD1|TRBJ1-2|-
TGTGCCAGTCAAACCGGGACAGAAGCCTTTAATGGCTACACCTTC
CASQTGTEAFNGYTF
>TRBV27|-|TRBJ2-5|-
TGTGCCAGCAGTTTTCTCCGCACCGGGGGGCTCCAAGAGACCCAGTACTTC
CASSFLRTGGLQETQYF
>TRBV6-5|-|TRBJ1-4|-
TGTGCCAGCAGTTTCTTCAGTGCCGCAACTAATGAAAAACTGTTTTTT
CASSFFSAATNEKLFF
>TRBV5-1|TRBD1|TRBJ1-4|-
TGCGCCAGCAGCTTCACAACAGGGGCCGGTGAAAAACTGTTTTTT
CASSFTTGAGEKLFF
>TRBV6-5|-|TRBJ2-1|-
TGTGCCAGCGGGTCGTCGGGGGATTCCTACAATGAGCAGTTCTTC
CASGSSGDSYNEQFF
>TRBV27|-|TRBJ1-2|-
TGTGCCAGCAGTTCGGACAAAACGAACTATGGCTACACCTTC
CASSSDKTNYGYTF
>TRBV19|-|TRBJ1-6|once
TGTGCCAGTAGAAGAGACAGTTATAATTCACCCCTCCACTTT
CASRRDSYNSPLHF
>TRBV7-9|TRBD2|TRBJ2-1|-
TGTGCCAGCAGCTTAGGTTCCGGCGGGGGGGCCTACAATGAGCAGTTCTTC
CASSLGSGGGAYNEQFF
>TRBV4-1|TRBD2|TRBJ2-1|once
TGCGCCAGCAGCCAACTCACCGGGACTAGCGCCTACAATGAGCAGTTCTTC
CASSQLTGTSAYNEQFF
>TRBV6-6|-|TRBJ2-2|-
TGTGCCAGCCATCTGGAACAGGCGGTAGCCGGGGAGCTGTTTTTT
CASHLEQAVAGELFF
>TRBV6-2/TRBV6-3|TRBD2|TRBJ2-2|-
TGTGCCAGCAGTTGGGTACTTGAGCGGGGAACCGGGGAGCTGTTTTTT
CASSWVLERGTGELFF
>TRBV28|TRBD2|TRBJ2-7|-
TGTGCCAGCAGGACCGGGGCTAGCGGGGGGGCCCACGAGCAGTACTTC
CASRTGASGGAHEQYF
>TRBV5-1|-|TRBJ2-1|once
TGCGCCAGCAGCTTGGGCGCCGGACAGACTTACAATGAGCAGTTCTTC
CASSLGAGQTYNEQFF
>TRBV7-9|TRBD2|TRBJ2-5|once
TGTGCCAGCAGCCACCGGGGTAGCGGGGATCAAGAGACCCAGTACTTC
CASSHRGSGDQETQYF
>TRBV11-2|-|TRBJ2-3|-
TGTGCCAGCAGCTTTAAAGATACGCAGTATTTT
CASSFKDTQYF
>TRBV28|TRBD1|TRBJ2-5|-
TGTGCCAGCAGTTCCCCGTCCGGGACAGCAAAAGGAACCCAGTACTTC
CASSSPSGTAKGTQYF
>TRBV2|-|TRBJ1-5|-
TGTGCCAGCAGTGAGACAGCTAGCAATCAGCCCCAGCATTTT
CASSETASNQPQHF
>TRBV28|TRBD1|TRBJ1-1|-
TGTGCCAGCAGTTTAAACAGGGGTGTTCGAGCTTTCTTT
CASSLNRGVRAFF
>TRBV2|-|TRBJ2-6|-
TGTGCCAGCAGTGAACCGAGGGAATCTGGGGCCAACGTCCTGACTTTC
CASSEPRESGANVLTF
>TRBV6-5|TRBD1|TRBJ1-2|-
TGTGCCAGCAGTAAAAAGACGGGACAGCATCGTGGCTACACCTTC
CASSKKTGQHRGYTF